This T cell receptor beta chain emerged from a study of cytomegalovirus exposure and HLA in healthy donors. PCR employed 60 Vbeta and 13 Jbeta primers. Profiled with immunoSEQ multiplex PCR; TCRdb holds only in-frame clones, not every one. Counted here are roughly 140,000 clones, about 80% occurring once; the ten biggest clones make up about 6.4%. Findings and caveats of the study: The authors listed approximately 160 TCR beta chains as cytomegalovirus-associated.

As concerns this clone: Antigen: not known.

The V end was cut by 4 bases, the J end by 7 bases, with 26 bases between. This CDR3 comprises 17 residues. Germline CDR1 and CDR2: SGHAT and FQNNGV. V usage is TRBV11-2 and J usage is TRBJ2-7, with TRBD2 as a possible D gene (5 bases). This TCR was recovered from a woman aged 50 to 65 in good health and CMV-seropositive. Sequenced input: PBMCs. The CDR3 region is CASSSQPLRLPTGEQYF. The CDR3 DNA sequence: TGTGCCAGCAGCTCCCAGCCCCTCAGGTTACCCACGGGGGAGCAGTACTTC.